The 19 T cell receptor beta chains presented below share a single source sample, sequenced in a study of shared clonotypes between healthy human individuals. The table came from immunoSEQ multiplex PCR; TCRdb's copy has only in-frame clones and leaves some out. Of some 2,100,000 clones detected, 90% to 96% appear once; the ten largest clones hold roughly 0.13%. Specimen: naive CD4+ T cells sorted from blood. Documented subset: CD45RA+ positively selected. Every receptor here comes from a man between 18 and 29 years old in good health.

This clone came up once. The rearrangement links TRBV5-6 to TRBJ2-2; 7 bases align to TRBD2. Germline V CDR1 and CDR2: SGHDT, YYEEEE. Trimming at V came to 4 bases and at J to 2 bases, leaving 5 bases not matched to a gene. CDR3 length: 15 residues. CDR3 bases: TGTGCCAGCAGCGGCAGCGGGGCTAACACCGGGGAGCTGTTTTTT. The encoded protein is CASSGSGANTGELFF. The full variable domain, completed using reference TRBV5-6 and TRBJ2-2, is DAGVTQSPTHLIKTRGQQVTLRCSPKSGHDTVSWYQQALGQGPQFIFQYYEEEERQRGNFPDRFSGHQFPNYSSELNVNALLLGDSALYLCASSGSGANTGELFFGEGSRLTVL.

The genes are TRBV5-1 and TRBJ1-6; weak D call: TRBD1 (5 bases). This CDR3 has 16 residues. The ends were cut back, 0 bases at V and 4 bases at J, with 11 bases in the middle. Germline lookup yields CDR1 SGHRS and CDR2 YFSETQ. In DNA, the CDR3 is TGCGCCAGCAGCTTGGAAAGGGGCGGGTATAATTCACCCCTCCACTTT. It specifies CASSLERGGYNSPLHF.

The DNA of the CDR3 is TGCGCCAGCAGCTGGGGACAAACAACTAATGAAAAACTGTTTTTT. Amino acids: CASSWGQTTNEKLFF. V is TRBV5-1 and J is TRBJ1-4; D is perhaps TRBD1 (6 bases). V lost 3 bases to trimming and J lost 0 bases, with 9 bases between them. Germline V lookup: CDR1 SGHRS, CDR2 YFSETQ. The CDR3 has 15 amino acids.

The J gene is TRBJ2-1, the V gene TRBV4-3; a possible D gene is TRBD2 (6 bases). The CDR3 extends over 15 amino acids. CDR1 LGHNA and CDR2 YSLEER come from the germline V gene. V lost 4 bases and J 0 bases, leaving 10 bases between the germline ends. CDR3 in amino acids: CASSRQTSSYNEQFF. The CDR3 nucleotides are TGCGCCAGCAGCCGACAGACTAGCTCCTACAATGAGCAGTTCTTC.

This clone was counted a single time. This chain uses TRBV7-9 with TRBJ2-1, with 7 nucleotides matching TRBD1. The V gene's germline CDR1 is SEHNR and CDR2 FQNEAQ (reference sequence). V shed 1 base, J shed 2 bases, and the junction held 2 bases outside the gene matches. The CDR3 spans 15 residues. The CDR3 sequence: CASSLDQGAYNEQFF. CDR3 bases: TGTGCCAGCAGCTTAGATCAGGGGGCCTACAATGAGCAGTTCTTC.

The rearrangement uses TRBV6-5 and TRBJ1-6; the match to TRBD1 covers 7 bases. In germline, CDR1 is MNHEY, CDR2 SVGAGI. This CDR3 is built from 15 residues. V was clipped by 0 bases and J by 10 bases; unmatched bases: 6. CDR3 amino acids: CASSYSQGGESPLHF. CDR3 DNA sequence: TGTGCCAGCAGTTACTCCCAGGGGGGAGAATCACCCCTCCACTTT.

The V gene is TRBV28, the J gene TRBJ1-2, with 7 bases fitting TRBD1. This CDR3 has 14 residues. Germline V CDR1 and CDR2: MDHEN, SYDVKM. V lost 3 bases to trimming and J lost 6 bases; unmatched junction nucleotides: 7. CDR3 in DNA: TGTGCCAGCAGTTTTTTGGTACAGGGGAATGGCTACACCTTC. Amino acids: CASSFLVQGNGYTF.

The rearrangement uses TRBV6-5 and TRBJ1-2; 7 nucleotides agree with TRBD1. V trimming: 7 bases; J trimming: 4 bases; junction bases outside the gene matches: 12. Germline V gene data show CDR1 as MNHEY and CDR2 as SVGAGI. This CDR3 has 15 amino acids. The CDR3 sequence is CASTRGQPDSYGYTF. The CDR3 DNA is TGTGCCAGCACTAGGGGACAGCCAGACTCCTATGGCTACACCTTC.

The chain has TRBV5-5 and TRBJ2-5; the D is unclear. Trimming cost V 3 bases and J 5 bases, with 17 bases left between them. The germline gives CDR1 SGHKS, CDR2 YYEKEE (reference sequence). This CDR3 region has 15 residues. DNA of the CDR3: TGTGCCAGCAGCTCCCCTCCGCAACAGTGGGAGACCCAGTACTTC. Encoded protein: CASSSPPQQWETQYF.

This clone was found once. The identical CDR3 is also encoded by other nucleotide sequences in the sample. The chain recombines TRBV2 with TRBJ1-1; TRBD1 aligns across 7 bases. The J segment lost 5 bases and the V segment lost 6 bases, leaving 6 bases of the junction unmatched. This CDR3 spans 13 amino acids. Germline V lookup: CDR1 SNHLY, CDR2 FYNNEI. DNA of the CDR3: TGTGCCAGCAGCGGGGACAGTGGGACTGAAGCTTTCTTT. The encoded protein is CASSGDSGTEAFF.

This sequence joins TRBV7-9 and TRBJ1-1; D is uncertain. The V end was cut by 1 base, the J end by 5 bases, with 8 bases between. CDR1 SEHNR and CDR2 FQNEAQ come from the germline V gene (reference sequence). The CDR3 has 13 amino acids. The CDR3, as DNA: TGTGCCAGCAGCTTAGAGGAGCGTACTGAAGCTTTCTTT. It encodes CASSLEERTEAFF.

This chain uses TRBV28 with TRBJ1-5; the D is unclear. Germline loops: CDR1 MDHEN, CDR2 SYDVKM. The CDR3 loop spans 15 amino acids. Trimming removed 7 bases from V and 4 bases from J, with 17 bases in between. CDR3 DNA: TGTGCCAGCACCCCGAAGGGCGCCACTAATCAGCCCCAGCATTTT. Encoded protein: CASTPKGATNQPQHF.

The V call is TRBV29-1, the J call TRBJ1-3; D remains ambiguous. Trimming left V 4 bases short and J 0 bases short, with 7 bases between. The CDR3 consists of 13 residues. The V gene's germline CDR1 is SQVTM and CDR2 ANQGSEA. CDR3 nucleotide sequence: TGCAGCGTTGGGGCAGTCTCTGGAAACACCATATATTTT. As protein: CSVGAVSGNTIYF.

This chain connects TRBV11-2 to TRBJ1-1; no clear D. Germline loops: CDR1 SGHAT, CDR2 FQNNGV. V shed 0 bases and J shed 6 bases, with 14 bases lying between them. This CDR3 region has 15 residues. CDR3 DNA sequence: TGTGCCAGCAGCTTAGATGTGTTACGATCAGCTGAAGCTTTCTTT. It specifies CASSLDVLRSAEAFF.

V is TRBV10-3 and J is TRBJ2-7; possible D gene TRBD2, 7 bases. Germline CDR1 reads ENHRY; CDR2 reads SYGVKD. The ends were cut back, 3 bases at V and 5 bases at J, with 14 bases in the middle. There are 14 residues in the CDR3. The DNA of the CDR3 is TGTGCCATCAGTGACCGTGGGGGGGCGAACGAGCAGTACTTC. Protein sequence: CAISDRGGANEQYF.

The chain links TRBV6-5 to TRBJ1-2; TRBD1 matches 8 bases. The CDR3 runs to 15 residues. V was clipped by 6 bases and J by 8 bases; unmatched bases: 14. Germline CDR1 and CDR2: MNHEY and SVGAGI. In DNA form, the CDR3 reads TGTGCCAGCAGCCGAAGTACGACAGGGGCCACGGGCTACACCTTC. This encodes CASSRSTTGATGYTF.

CDR3 residues: CASSRDPFDHEQFF. The CDR3 nucleotides are TGCGCCAGCAGCCGGGACCCCTTTGACCATGAGCAGTTCTTC. The rearrangement joins TRBV4-1 to TRBJ2-1; D is perhaps TRBD1 or TRBD2 (5 bases each). The CDR3 has 14 residues. The germline V gene encodes CDR1 MGHRA and CDR2 YSYEKL. Trimming cost V 4 bases and J 8 bases, with 15 bases left between them.

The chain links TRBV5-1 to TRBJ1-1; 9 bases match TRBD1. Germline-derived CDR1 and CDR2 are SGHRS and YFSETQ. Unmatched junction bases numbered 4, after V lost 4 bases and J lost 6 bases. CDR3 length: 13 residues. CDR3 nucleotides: TGCGCCAGCAGCCAGGACAGGGGTCCTGAAGCTTTCTTT. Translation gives CASSQDRGPEAFF.

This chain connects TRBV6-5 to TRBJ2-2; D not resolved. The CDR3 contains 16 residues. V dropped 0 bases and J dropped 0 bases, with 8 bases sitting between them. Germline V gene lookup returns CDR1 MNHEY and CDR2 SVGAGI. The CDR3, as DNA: TGTGCCAGCAGTTACTCCCCAGTAGCGAACACCGGGGAGCTGTTTTTT. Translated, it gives CASSYSPVANTGELFF.